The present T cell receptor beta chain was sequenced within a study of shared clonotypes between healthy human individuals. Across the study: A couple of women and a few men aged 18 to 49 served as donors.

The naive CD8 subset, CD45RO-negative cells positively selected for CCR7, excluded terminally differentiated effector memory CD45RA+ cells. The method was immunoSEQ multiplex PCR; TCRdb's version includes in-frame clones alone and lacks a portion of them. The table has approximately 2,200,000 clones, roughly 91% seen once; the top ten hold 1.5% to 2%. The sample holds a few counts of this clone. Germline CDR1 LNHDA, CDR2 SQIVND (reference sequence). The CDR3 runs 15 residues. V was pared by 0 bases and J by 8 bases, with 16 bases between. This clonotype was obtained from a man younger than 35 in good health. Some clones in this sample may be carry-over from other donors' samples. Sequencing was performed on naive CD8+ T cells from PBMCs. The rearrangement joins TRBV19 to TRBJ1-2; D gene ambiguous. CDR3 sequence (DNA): TGTGCCAGTAGTATAGACCTGACTGCTATCTGGGGCTACACCTTC. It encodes CASSIDLTAIWGYTF.